Presented here are 8 T cell receptor beta chains from one specimen sequenced in a study of human T cells and chemical hapten exposure. Time point here: pre-sensitization, week 0. Regarding treatment: therapeutic diphenylcyclopropenone sensitization with weekly scalp DPC. TCRdb re-called the RACE reads with MiXCR, one entry per CDR3 protein. Of 350,000 to 450,000 distinct CDR3 sequences listed, more than 4.5% are singletons. The sample was whole blood, taken in connection with sensitization to the hapten diphenylcyclopropenone (DPC). Source of these receptors: a woman between 50 and 59 years old with alopecia areata. Some clones in this sample may be carry-over from other donors' samples.

V is TRBV7-3 and J is TRBJ2-3; 9 positions match TRBD1. With V trimmed by 4 bases and J by 6 bases, 8 bases remained unmatched. This CDR3 is built from 15 residues. Germline-derived CDR1 and CDR2 are SGHTA and FQGTGA. The CDR3 coding sequence is TGTGCCAGCAGCTCCACAGGGGGCGCCGGGGATACGCAGTATTTT. This gives the protein CASSSTGGAGDTQYF.

This clonotype was detected a few times. The genes are TRBV27 and TRBJ1-6; TRBD1 matches 8 bases. Trimming took 6 bases from V and 0 from J; bases not matched to a gene: 10. CDR1 is MNHEY, CDR2 SMNVEV, per germline (reference sequence). CDR3 length: 18 amino acids. The CDR3 coding sequence is TGTGCCAGCAGACGGGGACAGGCAGCGAGCTCCTATAATTCACCCCTCCACTTT. Translated: CASRRGQAASSYNSPLHF.

The chain uses TRBV11-1 and TRBJ2-2; no reliable D call. V was cut by 2 bases and J by 4 bases, with 14 bases left in between. The CDR3 has 16 amino acids. The V gene's germline CDR1 is SGHAT and CDR2 FQDESV (reference sequence). The CDR3 protein is CASSLSLDLLTGELFF. The CDR3 nucleotides read TGTGCCAGCAGCTTAAGTCTGGACCTTCTCACCGGGGAGCTGTTTTTT.

The table lists this clonotype with many counts. This rearrangement joins TRBV3-1 to TRBJ2-2, with 7 bases lining up with TRBD2. J lost 4 bases, V lost 6 bases, and 5 bases had no gene match. CDR3 length: 14 residues. Germline V gene sequence: CDR1 LGHDT, CDR2 YNNKEL (reference sequence). This CDR3 is CASRPGTTTGELFF. CDR3 bases: TGTGCCAGCAGGCCCGGGACTACCACCGGGGAGCTGTTTTTT.

This clonotype occurred many times. The chain uses TRBV27 and TRBJ2-1; no clear D. CDR3 length: 15 amino acids. Trimming took 5 bases from V and 0 from J, leaving 11 bases between them. Germline-derived CDR1 and CDR2 are MNHEY and SMNVEV (reference sequence). The CDR3: CASSVRPRSYNEQFF. CDR3 in DNA: TGTGCCAGCAGTGTAAGGCCCCGCTCCTACAATGAGCAGTTCTTC.

The chain combines TRBV19 with TRBJ2-2; no firm D call. The V gene's germline CDR1 is LNHDA and CDR2 SQIVND (reference sequence). Trimming shortened V by 1 base and J by 2 bases, and 8 bases separated the two germline ends. The CDR3 is 15 amino acids. The CDR3 reads CASSIGQANTGELFF. The CDR3 nucleotides read TGTGCCAGTAGTATAGGTCAGGCCAACACCGGGGAGCTGTTTTTT.

In this sample, this clonotype turned up many times. The V gene is TRBV9, the J gene TRBJ2-5; D is ambiguous. From germline, CDR1 is SGDLS and CDR2 YYNGEE. This CDR3 spans 14 amino acids. Trimming left V 0 bases short and J 5 bases short, with 11 bases between. The DNA of the CDR3 is TGTGCCAGCAGCGTAGCAACAAGGTCTGAGACCCAGTACTTC. It yields the protein CASSVATRSETQYF.

Ten or more counts support this clonotype. V gene TRBV29-1 combines with J gene TRBJ1-4; tentatively, D is TRBD1 (5 bases). Germline V CDR1 and CDR2: SQVTM, ANQGSEA. This CDR3 has 13 residues. Deletions cut 4 bases from V and 7 bases from J, with 13 bases between. CDR3 sequence reads: CSVVGGPREKLFF. The CDR3 DNA reads TGCAGCGTTGTGGGGGGTCCCCGTGAAAAACTGTTTTTT. Variable domain in full (rest from reference TRBV29-1 and TRBJ1-4): SAVISQKPSRDICQRGTSLTIQCQVDSQVTMMFWYRQQPGQSLTLIATANQGSEATYESGFVIDKFPISRPNLTFSTLTVSNMSPEDSSIYLCSVVGGPREKLFFGSGTQLSVL.